Reported below is one T cell receptor (beta chain). A much larger clone lies one base from this, so it may be a read error. Transcripts of RNA were the source for amplifying TCR beta CDR3 regions. First-round RT-PCR relied on HTBI primers, and a second-round multiplex PCR came next. Using its own MiXCR run on the multiplex PCR reads, TCRdb lists one record per CDR3 protein. The data hold about 620,000 distinct CDR3 sequences, with about a fifth observed a single time. The data derive from a study of Graves' ophthalmopathy and Graves' hyperthyroidism. The CDR3 consists of 13 residues. Germline V CDR1 and CDR2: SNHLY, FYNNEI.

This rearrangement joins TRBV2 to TRBJ2-7; D may correspond to TRBD1 or TRBD2 (6 bases each). Sequencing was performed on peripheral blood. This TCR was recovered from a woman aged 18-30 years with stable Graves' hyperthyroidism. Some clones in this sample may be carry-over from other donors' samples. Written as DNA, the CDR3 is TGTGCCAGCAGGAGGGGGGACTCCTACGGGCAGTACTTC. Protein product: CASRRGDSYGQYF.